Presented here are 28 T cell receptor beta chains from one specimen sequenced in a study of blood T cell repertoires in COVID-19. Method: immunoSEQ multiplex PCR; TCRdb's copy keeps in-frame clones and lacks some. The sample records approximately 97,000 clones, about 90% being singletons. Input material: peripheral blood. These receptors were obtained from a human donor in a cohort sampled during active COVID-19.

This clone was picked up one time. This sequence joins TRBV19 and TRBJ1-2; a weak D match, TRBD1 (5 bases). Between the trimmed V and J ends, which lost 6 bases and 8 bases, there was a span of 19 bases. Germline V CDR1 and CDR2: LNHDA, SQIVND (reference sequence). The CDR3 has 14 residues. CDR3 in DNA: TGTGCCAGTAGCTTGAACAGGTTCGCCCGCGGCTACACCTTC. Encoded protein: CASSLNRFARGYTF.

The chain uses TRBV9 and TRBJ2-1; 7 nucleotides match TRBD1. V was clipped by 6 bases and J by 1 base; unmatched bases: 4. CDR1 is SGDLS and CDR2 is YYNGEE in the germline V gene. The length of the CDR3 is 14 residues. The CDR3 DNA sequence: TGTGCCAGCAACCCAGGGGGATCCTACAATGAGCAGTTCTTC. Residues: CASNPGGSYNEQFF. The whole variable domain, remainder taken from reference TRBV9 and TRBJ2-1, is DSGVTQTPKHLITATGQRVTLRCSPRSGDLSVYWYQQSLDQGLQFLIQYYNGEERAKGNILERFSAQQFPDLHSELNLSSLELGDSALYFCASNPGGSYNEQFFGPGTRLTVL.

V is TRBV6-4 and J is TRBJ1-2; D possibly corresponds to TRBD1 (5 bases). The CDR3 extends over 15 amino acids. V was clipped by 2 bases and J by 2 bases, with 12 bases between them. CDR1 MRHNA and CDR2 SNTAGT come from the germline V gene. The CDR3 region has the DNA TGTGCCAGCAGTGACAGTAGCCAGGGCAACTATGGCTACACCTTC. This translates into CASSDSSQGNYGYTF.

The V gene is TRBV3-1 (or the pseudogene TRBV3-2), the J gene TRBJ2-3, with 7 bases fitting TRBD2. V was pared by 0 bases and J by 1 base, with 10 bases of the junction left unmatched. There are 18 residues in the CDR3. Germline V gene sequence: CDR1 LGHDT, CDR2 YNNKEL (reference sequence). CDR3 coding DNA: TGTGCCAGCAGCCAAGATCGGGAGGCGGGATGGGGCACAGATACGCAGTATTTT. Translated, it gives CASSQDREAGWGTDTQYF.

The chain joins TRBV7-3 to TRBJ1-5; D call uncertain. This CDR3 has 13 residues. The ends were cut back, 5 bases at V and 9 bases at J, with 14 bases in the middle. Germline V gives CDR1 SGHTA, CDR2 FQGTGA. CDR3 sequence reads: CASSLWSGWPQHF. In nucleotides, the CDR3 is TGTGCCAGCAGCCTCTGGTCGGGATGGCCCCAGCATTTT.

The chain combines TRBV27 with TRBJ2-7; 7 bases match TRBD1. With 0 bases clipped from V and 3 bases from J, the junction kept 8 bases outside the gene matches. Germline assignment: CDR1 MNHEY and CDR2 SMNVEV (reference sequence). The CDR3 has 16 amino acids. The CDR3 loop is CASSLSGTGAIYEQYF. CDR3 nucleotides: TGTGCCAGCAGTTTATCAGGAACAGGGGCGATCTACGAGCAGTACTTC.

V is TRBV28 and J is TRBJ2-7; 8 bases agree with TRBD1. The CDR3 covers 14 residues. CDR1 and CDR2 from the germline V gene are MDHEN and SYDVKM. With V trimmed by 6 bases and J by 5 bases, 9 bases remained unmatched. CDR3 sequence: CASRETGGNDEQYF. In DNA, the CDR3 is TGTGCCAGCAGGGAAACAGGGGGTAATGACGAGCAGTACTTC. The complete variable domain, with remaining parts taken from reference TRBV28 and TRBJ2-7, reads DVKVTQSSRYLVKRTGEKVFLECVQDMDHENMFWYRQDPGLGLRLIYFSYDVKMKEKGDIPEGYSVSREKKERFSLILESASTNQTSMYLCASRETGGNDEQYFGPGTRLTVT.

The rearrangement joins TRBV10-3 to TRBJ1-4, with 9 bases that match TRBD1. V shed 6 bases and J 2 bases; nucleotides not matched to a gene: 1. The germline V gene has CDR1 ENHRY and CDR2 SYGVKD. This CDR3 is built from 14 residues. This CDR3 is CAISGTGTNEKLFF. CDR3 in DNA: TGTGCCATCAGCGGGACAGGGACTAATGAAAAACTGTTTTTT.

The chain joins TRBV7-2 to TRBJ2-2; D possibly corresponds to TRBD2 (5 bases). Trimming pared 5 bases from V and 1 base from J, leaving 11 bases between. The CDR3 covers 15 residues. Per germline, CDR1 SGHTA and CDR2 FQGNSA. The CDR3 reads CASSPDYRNTGELFF. The CDR3 DNA follows: TGTGCCAGCAGCCCTGACTACCGGAACACCGGGGAGCTGTTTTTT.

This chain uses TRBV5-6 with TRBJ1-5, with 7 bases that match TRBD1. The CDR3 consists of 15 residues. CDR1 is SGHDT, CDR2 YYEEEE, per germline. V lost 2 bases to trimming and J lost 4 bases; unmatched junction nucleotides: 6. The CDR3 protein is CASSFAGTVNQPQHF. The CDR3 bases are TGTGCCAGCAGCTTCGCCGGGACAGTTAATCAGCCCCAGCATTTT.

This clone came up once. The genes are TRBV5-4 and TRBJ2-2; D remains unclear. CDR3 length equals 15 residues. Germline V gene data show CDR1 as SGHNT and CDR2 as YYREEE (reference sequence). V lost 4 bases, J lost 0 bases, and 10 bases lay in between. Written as DNA, the CDR3 is TGTGCCAGCAGCACAGACATTGCGAACACCGGGGAGCTGTTTTTT. It yields the protein CASSTDIANTGELFF.

The chain uses TRBV5-6 and TRBJ1-2; D unresolved. CDR1 SGHDT and CDR2 YYEEEE come from the germline V gene. V dropped 7 bases and J dropped 3 bases, with 28 bases sitting between them. The CDR3 is 18 residues long. In DNA, the CDR3 is TGTGCCAGCCCAGCTTGTTACGACTGCCATCCGGTGGACTATGGCTACACCTTC. It translates to CASPACYDCHPVDYGYTF.

This CDR3 is CSVVGSGLQETQYF. For the CDR3, the DNA is TGCAGCGTTGTCGGTAGCGGTTTACAAGAGACCCAGTACTTC. The gene calls are TRBV29-1 and TRBJ2-5, with D possibly TRBD2 on 6 matching bases. V was trimmed by 4 bases and J by 2 bases, leaving 14 bases between them. This CDR3 has 14 amino acids. The germline V gene has CDR1 SQVTM and CDR2 ANQGSEA.

The J gene is TRBJ2-5, the V gene TRBV6-5; possible D gene TRBD2, 6 bases. V was cut by 0 bases and J by 4 bases, with 12 bases left in between. The CDR3 is made up of 15 amino acids. The germline gives CDR1 MNHEY, CDR2 SVGAGI. CDR3 sequence: CASSYSRDFLETQYF. DNA for the CDR3: TGTGCCAGCAGTTACTCGAGGGACTTCCTAGAGACCCAGTACTTC.

This clone appeared once. The chain links TRBV5-5 to TRBJ2-7, with a weak D call TRBD2 (6 bases). Looked up from germline, CDR1 is SGHKS and CDR2 is YYEKEE (reference sequence). V was cut by 5 bases and J by 7 bases, with 31 bases left in between. The CDR3 contains 18 residues. Here the CDR3 reads CASSFAPKWEASLMEQYF. For the CDR3, the DNA is TGTGCCAGCAGTTTTGCCCCTAAGTGGGAGGCTAGCCTTATGGAGCAGTACTTC. Based on the CDR3 plus reference TRBV5-5 and TRBJ2-7, the full variable domain is DAGVTQSPTHLIKTRGQQVTLRCSPISGHKSVSWYQQVLGQGPQFIFQYYEKEERGRGNFPDRFSARQFPNYSSELNVNALLLGDSALYLCASSFAPKWEASLMEQYFGPGTRLTVT.

The genes are TRBV14 and TRBJ2-1; the match to TRBD2 covers 14 bases. V shed 1 base, J shed 9 bases, and the junction held 8 bases outside the gene matches. Germline CDR1 and CDR2: SGHDN and FVKESK. The CDR3 extends over 17 amino acids. The CDR3 reads CASSQVQGLAGGVEQFF. In DNA, the CDR3 is TGTGCCAGCAGCCAAGTCCAAGGACTAGCGGGAGGAGTTGAGCAGTTCTTC.

The genes are TRBV14 and TRBJ2-7, with a weak D call TRBD1 (5 bases). The CDR3 extends over 15 amino acids. Between the trimmed V and J ends, which lost 4 bases and 5 bases, there was a span of 18 bases. Germline V gene data show CDR1 as SGHDN and CDR2 as FVKESK. CDR3: CASSPLQVTRDEQYF. The CDR3 DNA is TGTGCCAGCAGCCCACTACAGGTTACAAGAGACGAGCAGTACTTC.

The chain recombines TRBV5-1 with TRBJ2-2; 10 bases agree with TRBD2. Germline V gene lookup returns CDR1 SGHRS and CDR2 YFSETQ. This CDR3 comprises 17 residues. Trimming took 4 bases from V and 3 from J; bases not matched to a gene: 9. In nucleotides, the CDR3 is TGCGCCAGCAGCCAGGGGCTAGCGGGAGTACACACCGGGGAGCTGTTTTTT. Its translation: CASSQGLAGVHTGELFF. The variable domain in full, completed from reference TRBV5-1 and TRBJ2-2, reads KAGVTQTPRYLIKTRGQQVTLSCSPISGHRSVSWYQQTPGQGLQFLFEYFSETQRNKGNFPGRFSGRQFSNSRSEMNVSTLELGDSALYLCASSQGLAGVHTGELFFGEGSRLTVL.

The V gene is TRBV5-1, the J gene TRBJ1-1; the D is unclear. V was pared by 1 base and J by 3 bases, with 10 bases between. The CDR3 extends over 14 amino acids. The germline V gene has CDR1 SGHRS and CDR2 YFSETQ. The DNA of the CDR3 is TGCGCCAGCAGCTTGTCCGGGAGTCACACTGAAGCTTTCTTT. It yields the protein CASSLSGSHTEAFF. Full variable domain (rest looked up from reference TRBV5-1 and TRBJ1-1): KAGVTQTPRYLIKTRGQQVTLSCSPISGHRSVSWYQQTPGQGLQFLFEYFSETQRNKGNFPGRFSGRQFSNSRSEMNVSTLELGDSALYLCASSLSGSHTEAFFGQGTRLTVV.

This chain connects TRBV5-1 to TRBJ2-2; perhaps TRBD1 as D (6 bases). Trimming removed 4 bases at V and 0 bases at J, with 16 bases between. This CDR3 contains 17 residues. Germline V CDR1 and CDR2: SGHRS, YFSETQ. CDR3 coding DNA: TGCGCCAGCAGCCCACGGGTGACAGGAGCGAACACCGGGGAGCTGTTTTTT. Translation gives CASSPRVTGANTGELFF.

The CDR3 sequence: CAISESTGAGNTIYF. The CDR3 DNA sequence: TGTGCCATCAGTGAGTCCACAGGGGCTGGAAACACCATATATTTT. J is TRBJ1-3 and V is TRBV10-3, with 7 bases that match TRBD1. Germline assignment: CDR1 ENHRY and CDR2 SYGVKD. CDR3 length: 15 amino acids. The V segment lost 0 bases and the J segment 2 bases; nucleotides outside the gene matches: 1.

The CDR3 spells CASSLARLAGVGDTQYF. The CDR3 nucleotides read TGTGCCAGCAGCTTAGCGCGTCTAGCGGGAGTCGGAGATACGCAGTATTTT. The chain recombines TRBV7-2 with TRBJ2-3; 10 bases align to TRBD2. With V trimmed by 0 bases and J by 5 bases, 8 bases remained unmatched. The V gene's germline CDR1 is SGHTA and CDR2 FQGNSA. The CDR3 has 17 residues.

The V and J genes are TRBV10-3 and TRBJ1-1; the D is unclear. The CDR3 contains 14 residues. V shed 2 bases and J shed 3 bases, with 10 bases lying between them. Germline-derived CDR1 and CDR2 are ENHRY and SYGVKD. The CDR3 here is CAISEGRGDTEAFF. The CDR3 coding sequence is TGTGCCATCAGTGAGGGCCGCGGGGACACTGAAGCTTTCTTT.

This clone was recorded only once. This rearrangement joins TRBV5-4 to TRBJ2-5; 8 bases agree with TRBD1. Trimming cost V 4 bases and J 3 bases; bases outside gene matches: 11. Germline V gene data show CDR1 as SGHNT and CDR2 as YYREEE (reference sequence). This CDR3 is 16 amino acids long. The CDR3 loop reads CASSPNPGTGKETQYF. The CDR3 coding sequence is TGTGCCAGCAGCCCTAACCCCGGGACAGGAAAAGAGACCCAGTACTTC.

This clone was recorded at least ten times. The CDR3 region is CASRGLAGRYEQYF. CDR3 DNA: TGTGCCAGCAGGGGACTAGCGGGGAGGTACGAGCAGTACTTC. The rearrangement uses TRBV2 and TRBJ2-7; 13 bases agree with TRBD2. V lost 6 bases, J lost 4 bases, and 3 bases stayed unmatched. CDR1 is SNHLY and CDR2 is FYNNEI in the germline V gene. The CDR3 runs to 14 residues. Together with reference TRBV2 and TRBJ2-7, the CDR3 gives the full variable domain: EPEVTQTPSHQVTQMGQEVILRCVPISNHLYFYWYRQILGQKVEFLVSFYNNEISEKSEIFDDQFSVERPDGSNFTLKIRSTKLEDSAMYFCASRGLAGRYEQYFGPGTRLTVT.

The genes are TRBV7-3 and TRBJ2-1, with a possible D match to TRBD1 (5 bases). Trimming cost V 5 bases and J 10 bases, with 18 bases left between them. Germline CDR1 and CDR2: SGHTA and FQGTGA. The CDR3 extends over 14 amino acids. CDR3 amino acids: CASSTQRQTSEQFF. The DNA for the CDR3 is TGTGCCAGCAGCACCCAACGACAGACAAGCGAGCAGTTCTTC.

The chain links TRBV6-6 to TRBJ2-5, with D uncertain. V was trimmed by 7 bases and J by 3 bases, leaving 9 bases between them. This CDR3 is 12 amino acids long. Germline values: CDR1 MNHNY, CDR2 SVGAGI (reference sequence). CDR3 in amino acids: CASTVAEETQYF. The CDR3 nucleotides are TGTGCCAGCACAGTAGCTGAAGAGACCCAGTACTTC.

J is TRBJ2-7 and V is TRBV7-2; tentative D call: TRBD1 (6 bases). The CDR3 has 13 residues. The germline gives CDR1 SGHTA, CDR2 FQGNSA. Trimming took 4 bases from V and 5 from J, leaving 12 bases between them. CDR3 in amino acids: CASSSRAGDEQYF. The CDR3 DNA follows: TGTGCCAGCAGCTCCCGGGCAGGGGACGAGCAGTACTTC.